The 14 T cell receptor beta chains reported below all come from one sample, sequenced in a study of post-analysis software for immune sequencing data (dated by TCRdb to between 2015 and 2017). Overall study outcomes, separate from this receptor: Four or five TRBV segments, including TRBV5-6, TRBV5-1 and TRBV20-1, were significantly more frequent in patients than controls.

The antigens of these receptors remain unknown. Receptors were amplified or captured by PCR. For sequencing, an Illumina HiSeq 2500 was employed. To reduce PCR and sequencing biases, unique molecular identifiers were built into the TCR beta cDNA libraries. TCRdb trimmed the raw reads at Q25, called clones with MiXCR and kept productive beta chains. Duplicate CDR3 protein sequences are folded into a single record with the most common DNA and genes. The sample yields some 890,000 distinct CDR3 sequences; roughly 58% were counted once. The ten largest clones add up to approximately 4.2% of the sample. Sequencing was performed on blood. The receptors were gathered from a girl under 18 with multiple sclerosis.

The CDR3 region is CASSLSSSGSAAEQYF. The CDR3 DNA is TGTGCCAGCAGTTTGAGCTCTAGCGGGAGTGCAGCCGAGCAGTACTTC. This chain joins TRBV27 and TRBJ2-5, with 10 bases that match TRBD2. The end of the DNA is better explained by TRBJ2-7, so the J call may be wrong. This CDR3 has 16 amino acids. The germline CDR1 and CDR2 sequences are MNHEY and SMNVEV (reference sequence).

The genes are TRBV12-3 or TRBV12-4 and TRBJ2-1; 15 bases are shared with TRBD2. CDR3 length: 18 residues. Trimming removed 5 bases from V and 1 base from J; junction bases left unmatched: 6. The CDR3: CASSLGTSGRRSYNEQFF. The DNA for the CDR3 is TGTGCCAGCAGTCTCGGGACTAGCGGGAGGAGGTCCTACAATGAGCAGTTCTTC.

This rearrangement joins TRBV10-3 to TRBJ2-3; 10 nucleotides align to TRBD2. V was pared by 6 bases and J by 0 bases, with 9 bases of the junction left unmatched. Germline CDR1 is ENHRY and CDR2 is SYGVKD. CDR3 length equals 17 residues. The CDR3 nucleotides read TGTGCCATCAGAAGGTGGCTAGCGGGGGAAAGCACAGATACGCAGTATTTT. Amino acid sequence: CAIRRWLAGESTDTQYF.

The chain's CDR3 is CSARDSIYGYTF. The CDR3 DNA follows: TGCAGCGCCCGGGACAGTATTTATGGCTACACCTTC. The chain carries TRBV29-1 and TRBJ1-2; 7 positions agree with TRBD1. CDR1 is SQVTM, CDR2 ANQGSEA, per germline. V was clipped by 7 bases and J by 5 bases; unmatched bases: 7. The CDR3 spans 12 residues.

The gene calls are TRBV6-4 and TRBJ2-4, with TRBD1 as a possible D gene (6 bases). Germline CDR1 reads MRHNA; CDR2 reads SNTAGT. The V and J ends lost 6 bases and 0 bases respectively, with 15 bases between them. The CDR3 runs 16 residues. CDR3 bases: TGTGCCAGCAGCTCCTACAGGGTATTAGCCAAAAACATTCAGTACTTC. Translating it yields CASSSYRVLAKNIQYF.

The chain has TRBV9 and TRBJ2-3; 11 bases line up with TRBD2. Germline V gene lookup returns CDR1 SGDLS and CDR2 YYNGEE. Trimming removed 6 bases from V and 0 bases from J; junction bases left unmatched: 18. The CDR3 spans 20 residues. For the CDR3, the DNA is TGTGCCAGCACCCTCTCGCCCGGACTAGCGGGCTTTTCTAGCACAGATACGCAGTATTTT. It codes for CASTLSPGLAGFSSTDTQYF.

The chain couples TRBV5-1 to TRBJ2-5, with 7 bases lining up with TRBD2. V lost 5 bases, J lost 1 base, and 2 bases stayed unmatched. Germline CDR1 is SGHRS and CDR2 is YFSETQ. This CDR3 contains 13 residues. The CDR3 sequence is CASRGGIQETQYF. DNA for the CDR3: TGCGCCAGCAGGGGGGGGATCCAAGAGACCCAGTACTTC.

The gene calls are TRBV6-5 and TRBJ2-5; 8 bases are a match to TRBD2. CDR1 and CDR2 (germline): MNHEY, SVGAGI. The CDR3 length is 17 residues. V shed 2 bases, J shed 2 bases, and the junction held 10 bases outside the gene matches. The CDR3 DNA follows: TGTGCCAGCAGTTACGAGCACAGCGGGGGCCCGCAAGAGACCCAGTACTTC. Its translation is CASSYEHSGGPQETQYF.

This clonotype was counted only a few times. This chain links TRBV20-1 with TRBJ2-1; 9 bases line up with TRBD2. The ends lost 4 bases at V and 2 bases at J; junction bases unmatched: 6. The germline gives CDR1 DFQATT, CDR2 SNEGSKA (reference sequence). There are 15 residues in the CDR3. Here the CDR3 reads CSAITSGFTYNEQFF. The CDR3 nucleotides read TGCAGTGCTATAACTAGCGGGTTTACCTACAATGAGCAGTTCTTC.

The V gene is TRBV3-1, the J gene TRBJ2-1; tentatively, D is TRBD1 or TRBD2 (5 bases each). V was cut by 2 bases and J by 12 bases, with 11 bases left in between. This CDR3 contains 12 residues. Germline CDR1 reads LGHDT; CDR2 reads YNNKEL (reference sequence). The CDR3 here is CASSQSGRGQFF. CDR3 DNA sequence: TGTGCCAGCAGCCAATCGGGAAGGGGGCAGTTCTTC.

This clonotype occurred a few times. The chain's CDR3 is CASSLGLGGGGFYEQYF. As DNA, the CDR3 is TGTGCCAGCAGCTTAGGCCTGGGTGGAGGGGGATTCTACGAGCAGTACTTC. The chain is built from TRBV7-9 and TRBJ2-4; D could derive from TRBD1 or TRBD2 (6 bases each). The end of the DNA fits TRBJ2-7 better, so the J call may be wrong. CDR3 length: 17 amino acids. The germline V gene has CDR1 SEHNR and CDR2 FQNEAQ (reference sequence).

The CDR3 DNA reads TGTGCCATCAGTGAGTCAAAGGGGCTCCTATACTACGAGCAGTACTTC. Its translation is CAISESKGLLYYEQYF. This chain links TRBV10-3 with TRBJ2-4, with a tentative D call TRBD1 (5 bases). The last part of the DNA fits TRBJ2-7 better; the J call may be wrong. This CDR3 region has 16 residues. Germline V lookup: CDR1 ENHRY, CDR2 SYGVKD.

About this clonotype: Its ends do not fully match the called genes, so a read error is possible. The gene calls are TRBV3-1 and TRBJ2-5; the D is unclear. The assigned J gene may be wrong: the sequence end matches TRBJ2-7 better. The CDR3 extends over 14 amino acids. CDR1 and CDR2 from the germline V gene are LGHDT and YNNKEL (reference sequence). The CDR3 spells CVSSQVGLSGEQYF. CDR3 coding DNA: TGTGTCAGCAGCCAGGTGGGCCTTTCGGGCGAGCAGTACTTC.

The chain employs TRBV6-2 or TRBV6-3 and TRBJ2-1, with 11 bases that match TRBD2. The end of the DNA aligns better with TRBJ2-7, so the J call may be wrong. The CDR3 has 14 amino acids. In germline, CDR1 is MNHEY, CDR2 SVGEGT. CDR3 amino acids: CATEGLAESYEQYF. CDR3 sequence (DNA): TGTGCCACTGAGGGACTAGCGGAATCCTACGAGCAGTACTTC.